Reported below is one T cell receptor (beta chain). The record originates from a study of blood T cell repertoires in COVID-19. CDR1 LNHDA and CDR2 SQIVND come from the germline V gene (reference sequence). The CDR3 has 14 residues. V was clipped by 3 bases and J by 6 bases, with 13 bases between them. Only in-frame clones appear in the TCRdb table, and some are missing; sequencing was by immunoSEQ multiplex PCR. The table has approximately 380,000 clones, roughly nine tenths seen once. Clinical history reported by participants formed the basis on which cohorts were assigned. The receptor was isolated from a woman aged 40 to 50 who had been exposed to COVID-19. Sequenced input: PBMCs or T cells enriched from blood (not recorded which). V gene TRBV19 combines with J gene TRBJ2-3, with a weak D call TRBD2 (5 bases). This chain's CDR3 is CASSIVLTGDTQYF. The CDR3 DNA reads as TGTGCCAGTAGTATTGTATTGACGGGGGATACGCAGTATTTT.